This T cell receptor beta chain came from a study of T cell clonotyping in hematopoietic cell transplantation (dated by TCRdb to about 2021). Looking at the study overall: A total of 135 blood samples were collected in the study from roughly 33 consecutive transplant recipients and their related donors. Patient recruitment ran from 2015 to early 2017, and follow-up continued until late 2020 or death. General findings and caveats noted by the study authors: Donor and pretransplant recipient Inverse Simpson Index values predicted broader posttransplant TCR repertoire diversity. The sample size was limited, and because cells were not sorted, the contributions of CD4 and CD8 repertoires could not be separated. A decrease in recipient TCR diversity was observed after transplant, and a progressive increase in pathologically expanded clonotypes was seen from day 30 to day 180. Recipient repertoires showed only a small fraction of overlap with donor repertoires, and over 95% appeared de novo at the given depth.

V loses 6 bases of germline sequence and J loses 5 bases, and the interval between the two ends is 8 bases. The CDR3 runs 11 residues from the cysteine to the phenylalanine. Kept here is only the CDR3 DNA, which spans 33 bases and is read in frame from base 1. In the germline V gene (reference sequence), CDR1 corresponds to MNHNY and CDR2 to SVGAGI. The immunoSEQ assay, a bias-controlled multiplex PCR using V- and J-specific primers, was used to amplify TCR beta CDR3 regions from genomic DNA. In a second PCR step, the CDR3 amplicons were tagged with a proprietary barcode plus Illumina adapter sequences. An Illumina MiSeq instrument was used for sequencing of the CDR3 libraries. Per the original workflow: immunoSEQ Analyzer 3.0 was used for export and quality control, with R Bioconductor and Immunarch used for downstream analyses. Repertoire metrics were calculated using only productive rearrangements within the normalized downsampled data set. In the normalized cohort, clonotypes with more than 5 templates were defined as pathologically expanded. Repertoire diversity was measured with the Inverse Simpson Index. To capture all clonotypes, the CMV-specificity analyses were run on the non-normalized data set. In its TCRdb copy, this immuneACCESS table keeps in-frame sequences only and misses some clones. Where compared with another copy, unresolved V genes explain less than half of these, and the others have no known cause. Clone size and V and J calls were adopted from that table, with D and trimming inferred from the DNA. A total of 5,800 or so clones appear in this sample, 70% to 80% of them only once. Of the sample, roughly 27% is held by the ten largest clones.

Turning to this clone: The target of this receptor is not known. Per-nucleotide qualities are absent, and no much larger clonotype sits a single base away.

Read against the paper, the sample's time point label means: 100 days after allo-HCT. Recipient blood was collected about 28 days before transplant and at days 30, 100 and 180 after transplant. Nuclei Lysis Solution was used to extract genomic DNA from fresh or cryopreserved unfractionated peripheral blood mononuclear cells. The sample consisted of PBMCs, taken 100 days after allogeneic stem cell transplant. The source is a male patient in his fifties who had an allogeneic stem cell transplant from an unrelated donor, so the T cells may come from the graft donor. Some clones in this sample may be carry-over from other donors' samples. This chain is built from TRBV6-6 and TRBJ2-7, with the D gene call left open. DNA sequence: TGTGCCAGCAGGATTGGTCACGAGCAGTACTTC. This is translated as CASRIGHEQYF.